This TCR beta chain came from a study of cytomegalovirus exposure and HLA in healthy donors. Germline V gene sequence: CDR1 SGHRS, CDR2 YFSETQ. Trimming at V came to 2 bases and at J to 4 bases, leaving 9 bases not matched to a gene. This CDR3 contains 17 residues. PCR amplification relied on 60 Vbeta primers (plus 13 Jbeta primers). Assay used: immunoSEQ multiplex PCR; TCRdb lists only in-frame clones, some missing. Counted here are about 240,000 clones, approximately 82% occurring once; the ten biggest clones make up 8%. What was sequenced was PBMCs. This TCR derives from an older woman in good health and CMV-seropositive. The chain employs TRBV5-1 and TRBJ2-1; 10 bases agree with TRBD1. Here the CDR3 reads CASSLDDGTGDYNEQFF. The CDR3 DNA reads TGCGCCAGCAGCTTAGATGACGGGACAGGGGATTACAATGAGCAGTTCTTC. Complete variable domain (other parts from reference TRBV5-1 and TRBJ2-1): KAGVTQTPRYLIKTRGQQVTLSCSPISGHRSVSWYQQTPGQGLQFLFEYFSETQRNKGNFPGRFSGRQFSNSRSEMNVSTLELGDSALYLCASSLDDGTGDYNEQFFGPGTRLTVL.